This is a list of T cell receptor beta chains from one sample in a study of T cell changes during pregnancy in multiple sclerosis. Profiling relied on immunoSEQ multiplex PCR, and the TCRdb table lists in-frame clones only, not all of them. The data show around 69,000 clones, with about 90% seen just once and less than 2.5% held by the top ten. The input for sequencing was peripheral blood, taken in the first trimester of pregnancy. The receptor set was obtained from a female donor with multiple sclerosis, enrolled in a pregnancy study. The CDR3 runs from the conserved cysteine through the conserved F or W. D genes are given only for firm matches. Only part of the rows carry a size: once, few, many, or a class if the clone is expanded.

>TRBV4-2|TRBD1|TRBJ1-2|.
TGTGCCAGCAGCCTCAGGGGGGACAGCCCCAACAACTATGGCTACACCTTC
CASSLRGDSPNNYGYTF
>TRBV10-3|.|TRBJ1-2|.
TGTGCCATCAGTGAGCGGGGTGCTGGGAATGGCTACACCTTC
CAISERGAGNGYTF
>TRBV15|TRBD1|TRBJ2-5|.
TGTGCCACCAGCAGACTAAAGGACAGGGGGGCGGAGACCCAGTACTTC
CATSRLKDRGAETQYF
>TRBV5-5|TRBD1|TRBJ2-1|.
TGTGCCAGCAGCTTTGCGGCAGGGGGCTACAATGAGCAGTTCTTC
CASSFAAGGYNEQFF
>TRBV13|TRBD2|TRBJ2-2|.
TGTGCCAGCAGCGCCTCTAGCGGGAGTTTCCCCGGGGAGCTGTTTTTT
CASSASSGSFPGELFF
>TRBV10-3|.|TRBJ2-5|.
TGTGCCATCAGTGAGACCCCGCTGAGAGAGACCCAGTACTTC
CAISETPLRETQYF
>TRBV10-3|TRBD2|TRBJ2-3|.
TGTGCCATCAGTGACTTAGCGGGAGTCACAGATACGCAGTATTTT
CAISDLAGVTDTQYF
>TRBV6-5|.|TRBJ1-1|.
TGTGCCAGCAGAAAAAACAGGGAGAACACTGAAGCTTTCTTT
CASRKNRENTEAFF
>TRBV9|TRBD2|TRBJ2-2|.
TGTGCCAGCAGCGTCGGGACTAGCACTTTTGGGAACACCGGGGAGCTGTTTTTT
CASSVGTSTFGNTGELFF
>TRBV7-6|TRBD1|TRBJ1-1|.
TGTGCCAGCAGCTCGGGACAGGGGAAAACTGAAGCTTTCTTT
CASSSGQGKTEAFF
>TRBV10-1|TRBD2|TRBJ2-4|.
TGCGCCAGCAGTGAGGGGGGGGATTTGCGGGTCGCCAAAAACATTCAGTACTTC
CASSEGGDLRVAKNIQYF
>TRBV27|.|TRBJ1-5|.
TGTGCCAGCAGTTTATTTATGTTTCAGCCCCAGCATTTT
CASSLFMFQPQHF
>TRBV4-2|TRBD2|TRBJ2-1|.
TGTGCCAGCAGCAAACCGGAGGGGACTAGCGACCTCAATGAGCAGTTCTTC
CASSKPEGTSDLNEQFF
>TRBV15|TRBD1|TRBJ2-7|few
TGTGCCACCAGCGTAAGAACAGGGGTTTACGAGCAGTACTTC
CATSVRTGVYEQYF
>TRBV19|TRBD2|TRBJ2-3|.
TGTGCCAGTAGTGCTTCCGGGACTAGCGGCTTTGCGCAGTATTTT
CASSASGTSGFAQYF
>TRBV19|TRBD1|TRBJ1-5|.
TGTGCCAGTAGTATATTGGATCACAGGGGGTATCAGCCCCAGCATTTT
CASSILDHRGYQPQHF
>TRBV7-9|.|TRBJ1-2|.
TGTGCCAGCAGCTTAGCACATGCACCAAACTATGGCTACACCTTC
CASSLAHAPNYGYTF
>TRBV5-6|.|TRBJ2-6|.
TGTGCCAGCAGCTTTCACAGGGTGGCTGGGGCCAACGTCCTGACTTTC
CASSFHRVAGANVLTF
>TRBV9|TRBD1|TRBJ2-2|.
TGTGCCAGCAGCGCAGGGGGAGGGGAGCTGTTTTTT
CASSAGGGELFF
>TRBV28|TRBD2|TRBJ2-7|once
TGTGCCAGCAGTGTAAGACTAGCGGGGACCTACGAGCAGTACTTC
CASSVRLAGTYEQYF
>TRBV7-7|TRBD2|TRBJ2-1|once
TGTGCTAGCAGCTTAAATGCGGGAGGGCCCCATGAGCAGTTCTTC
CASSLNAGGPHEQFF
>TRBV6-1|.|TRBJ2-7|.
TGTGCCAGCAGTGAAATCAGGGAATCCTACGAGCAGTACTTC
CASSEIRESYEQYF
>TRBV28|.|TRBJ1-2|.
TGTGCCAGCAGTTTGTCCGTGCCCCAGGCAAATGGCTACACCTTC
CASSLSVPQANGYTF
>TRBV5-4|TRBD2|TRBJ2-3|.
TGTGCCAGCAGCTTGGAGAGCGGGGTCATGAATACGCAGTATTTT
CASSLESGVMNTQYF
>TRBV10-3|TRBD2|TRBJ2-3|.
TGTGCCATCAGTGAGTCTCAAAGAGCGGGAGGGACAGATACGCAGTATTTT
CAISESQRAGGTDTQYF
>TRBV9|TRBD2|TRBJ2-1|.
TGTGCCAGCAGCCAGGACGGACTAGTGATGTTCTTC
CASSQDGLVMFF
>TRBV7-9|.|TRBJ2-4|.
TGTGCCAGCAGCTTAAGTTTTACGGGGGAAAACATTCAGTACTTC
CASSLSFTGENIQYF
>TRBV5-5|.|TRBJ2-5|.
TGTGCCAGCAGCCCCTTAGCCTCCGAGGAGACCCAGTACTTC
CASSPLASEETQYF
>TRBV11-3|.|TRBJ2-2|.
TGTGCCAGCAGCTTAGATGAGGAGCTGTTTTTT
CASSLDEELFF
>TRBV14|.|TRBJ1-2|.
TGTGCCAGCAGCCAAGACCCCAGGATCTATGGCTACACCTTC
CASSQDPRIYGYTF
>TRBV7-2|.|TRBJ2-1|.
TGTGCCAGCAGCTTAAGGCCGACACCGCCAATCTTC
CASSLRPTPPIF
>TRBV6-5|TRBD1|TRBJ2-1|.
TGTGCCAGCAGTTACTTTGGGCAGGGGGACAATGAGCAGTTCTTC
CASSYFGQGDNEQFF
>TRBV2|.|TRBJ2-7|.
TGTGCCAGCATCAGGGGCTACGAGCAGTACTTC
CASIRGYEQYF
>TRBV28|.|TRBJ2-7|.
TGTGCCAGCAGTCCCCCCCGGTTTAGGGGAACCTACGAGCAGTACTTC
CASSPPRFRGTYEQYF
>TRBV27|.|TRBJ2-7|.
.
CASSFLAGGNEQYF
>TRBV6-5|TRBD1|TRBJ1-2|.
TGTGCCAGCAGTTACCTGACAGGGCGGGGCTACACCTTC
CASSYLTGRGYTF
>TRBV27|TRBD2|TRBJ2-1|.
TGTGCCACGGGACTAGCATATAATGAGCAGTTCTTC
CATGLAYNEQFF